The clone carrying this T cell receptor (beta chain) occurred many times. Its antigen remains unknown. Time point in this sample: newly diagnosed GD, antithyroid drugs for less than 3 months. Construction of the TCR library relied on RNA isolated from PBMCs. The length of the CDR3 is 15 residues. J was trimmed by 1 base and V by 3 bases; bases with no gene match: 5. Germline V gene sequence: CDR1 KGHSH, CDR2 LQKENI. The data are from a study of regulatory T cells in long-lasting Graves disease. Study background: Prior antithyroid drug treatment in newly diagnosed Graves' patients lasted under 3 months. Study-wide points: Newly diagnosed Graves' patients exceeded persistent ones in TCR diversity.

According to the study, TCR beta libraries were built with iRepertoire HTBI primers and CDR3-region Arm-PCR. Each CDR3 protein gets one entry after TCRdb re-called the multiplex PCR reads with MiXCR. The sample carries 500,000 or so distinct CDR3 sequences, around 15% recorded once. The same data also went into a second study, on T cells in Graves' hyperthyroidism and ophthalmopathy. That report notes: In the first-round RT-PCR of the TCR CDR3, the HTBI primer set was used. The blood repertoire included most of the expanded thyroid clonotypes above 0.001.

Sequencing used peripheral blood mononuclear cells (PBMCs), obtained at new diagnosis, from a patient treated with antithyroid drugs. This TCR was recovered from a man between 35 and 55 years old with Graves disease. This chain links TRBV18 with TRBJ1-2, with 7 bases aligning to TRBD1. DNA for the CDR3: TGTGCCAGCTCACCGGAAGGGGGCGATAACTATGGCTACACCTTC. Protein sequence: CASSPEGGDNYGYTF.